The rows below give T cell receptor beta chains drawn from one sample of a study of T cell responses to AZD1222 COVID-19 vaccine. The method was immunoSEQ multiplex PCR; TCRdb's version includes in-frame clones alone and lacks a portion of them. This table holds under 150,000 clones, 85% to 95% found once. This specimen consisted of peripheral blood, obtained on day 0 of AZD1222 vaccination. The receptors stem from an adult in good health. Both conserved end residues are part of each CDR3. A D gene is named only where the DNA matches it firmly. Expanded clones are given a class, and other clones once, few, many or no size at all.

cdr3_length: 16; clone_size: .; d_call: TRBD1; j_call: TRBJ1-5; v_call: TRBV7-2; cdr3_aa: CASSSLPGQGNQPQHF; cdr3_nt: TGTGCCAGCAGCTCTTTACCGGGACAGGGTAATCAGCCCCAGCATTTT
cdr3_length: 14; clone_size: .; d_call: .; j_call: TRBJ2-7; v_call: TRBV28; cdr3_aa: CASTPGRFSYEQYF; cdr3_nt: TGTGCCAGCACCCCGGGGAGGTTCTCCTACGAGCAGTACTTC
cdr3_length: 17; clone_size: .; d_call: TRBD2; j_call: TRBJ2-3; v_call: TRBV5-1; cdr3_aa: CASSPQTSGRRADTQYF; cdr3_nt: TGCGCCAGCAGCCCACAGACTAGCGGGAGAAGGGCAGATACGCAGTATTTT
cdr3_length: 13; clone_size: .; d_call: .; j_call: TRBJ2-7; v_call: TRBV6-5; cdr3_aa: CASSYRLRGEQYF; cdr3_nt: TGTGCCAGCAGTTATCGATTGAGAGGCGAGCAGTACTTC
cdr3_length: 14; clone_size: .; d_call: TRBD2; j_call: TRBJ2-1; v_call: TRBV6-2/TRBV6-3; cdr3_aa: CASSGLAGGHEQFF; cdr3_nt: TGTGCCAGCAGCGGACTAGCGGGAGGTCATGAGCAGTTCTTC
cdr3_length: 16; clone_size: .; d_call: TRBD2; j_call: TRBJ2-7; v_call: TRBV7-9; cdr3_aa: CASSPGTSGPSYEQYF; cdr3_nt: TGTGCCAGCAGCCCTGGGACTAGCGGGCCCTCCTACGAGCAGTACTTC
cdr3_length: 16; clone_size: .; d_call: TRBD1; j_call: TRBJ1-2; v_call: TRBV11-2; cdr3_aa: CASSLDKDRDIRGYTF; cdr3_nt: TGTGCCAGCAGCTTAGATAAGGACAGGGATATTCGTGGCTACACCTTC
cdr3_length: 17; clone_size: .; d_call: .; j_call: TRBJ1-2; v_call: TRBV5-4; cdr3_aa: CASSLGGVSRTNYGYTF; cdr3_nt: TGTGCCAGCAGCTTGGGGGGGGTATCCAGAACGAACTATGGCTACACCTTC
cdr3_length: 17; clone_size: .; d_call: .; j_call: TRBJ1-3; v_call: TRBV15; cdr3_aa: CATSRVSGANSGNTIYF; cdr3_nt: TGTGCCACCAGCAGAGTATCAGGGGCAAACTCTGGAAACACCATATATTTT
cdr3_length: 15; clone_size: .; d_call: .; j_call: TRBJ1-3; v_call: TRBV19; cdr3_aa: CASTAPRVSGNTIYF; cdr3_nt: TGTGCCAGTACCGCCCCCAGGGTTTCTGGAAACACCATATATTTT
cdr3_length: 13; clone_size: .; d_call: .; j_call: TRBJ2-5; v_call: TRBV12-3/TRBV12-4; cdr3_aa: CASSPQSQETQYF; cdr3_nt: TGTGCCAGCAGCCCCCAGTCCCAAGAGACCCAGTACTTC
cdr3_length: 15; clone_size: once; d_call: .; j_call: TRBJ2-5; v_call: TRBV3-1/TRBV3-2; cdr3_aa: CASSQDQEVAETQYF; cdr3_nt: TGTGCCAGCAGCCAAGATCAAGAGGTGGCGGAGACCCAGTACTTC
cdr3_length: 15; clone_size: .; d_call: TRBD2; j_call: TRBJ2-1; v_call: TRBV7-2; cdr3_aa: CASSRLAGSFNEQFF; cdr3_nt: TGTGCCAGCAGCAGACTAGCGGGGTCCTTCAATGAGCAGTTCTTC
cdr3_length: 17; clone_size: .; d_call: TRBD1; j_call: TRBJ1-6; v_call: TRBV6-1; cdr3_aa: CASSEPTGQGVGSPLHF; cdr3_nt: TGTGCCAGCAGTGAACCCACTGGACAGGGAGTTGGCTCACCCCTCCACTTT
cdr3_length: 13; clone_size: .; d_call: .; j_call: TRBJ1-1; v_call: TRBV28; cdr3_aa: CASSLTLPTEAFF; cdr3_nt: TGTGCCAGCAGTTTAACCCTGCCGACTGAAGCTTTCTTT
cdr3_length: 18; clone_size: .; d_call: TRBD1; j_call: TRBJ2-3; v_call: TRBV7-9; cdr3_aa: CASSLIGDRGPSTDTQYF; cdr3_nt: TGTGCCAGCAGCTTAATCGGGGACAGGGGACCAAGCACAGATACGCAGTATTTT
cdr3_length: 15; clone_size: .; d_call: TRBD1; j_call: TRBJ2-1; v_call: TRBV6-5; cdr3_aa: CASSSQGAHPNEQFF; cdr3_nt: TGTGCCAGCAGTTCACAGGGGGCGCACCCCAATGAGCAGTTCTTC
cdr3_length: 14; clone_size: .; d_call: .; j_call: TRBJ1-5; v_call: TRBV24-1; cdr3_aa: CATSGSGTGQPQHF; cdr3_nt: TGTGCCACCAGTGGGTCAGGGACCGGGCAGCCCCAGCATTTT
cdr3_length: 15; clone_size: .; d_call: TRBD1; j_call: TRBJ2-2; v_call: TRBV19; cdr3_aa: CASSHRTGVGGELFF; cdr3_nt: TGTGCCAGTAGCCACCGGACAGGGGTTGGCGGGGAGCTGTTTTTT
cdr3_length: 14; clone_size: .; d_call: .; j_call: TRBJ2-7; v_call: TRBV2; cdr3_aa: CASSSPGRMDEQYF; cdr3_nt: TGTGCCAGCAGTTCTCCAGGGAGGATGGACGAGCAGTACTTC
cdr3_length: 15; clone_size: .; d_call: TRBD1; j_call: TRBJ1-2; v_call: TRBV27; cdr3_aa: CASSSRGILHYGYTF; cdr3_nt: TGTGCCAGCAGCTCCAGGGGGATTCTCCACTATGGCTACACCTTC
cdr3_length: 17; clone_size: once; d_call: TRBD1; j_call: TRBJ1-6; v_call: TRBV5-1; cdr3_aa: CASSLVLSGQSNSPLHF; cdr3_nt: TGCGCCAGCAGCTTGGTATTGTCGGGACAGAGTAATTCACCCCTCCACTTT
cdr3_length: 13; clone_size: once; d_call: .; j_call: TRBJ2-7; v_call: TRBV6-5; cdr3_aa: CASRGANSYEQYF; cdr3_nt: TGTGCCAGCAGAGGAGCTAACTCCTACGAGCAGTACTTC
cdr3_length: 12; clone_size: few; d_call: .; j_call: TRBJ1-2; v_call: TRBV28; cdr3_aa: CASRRIGGGYTF; cdr3_nt: TGTGCCAGCCGGCGTATTGGAGGTGGCTACACCTTC
cdr3_length: 14; clone_size: .; d_call: .; j_call: TRBJ1-2; v_call: TRBV18; cdr3_aa: CASSPPPPNYGYTF; cdr3_nt: TGTGCCAGCTCACCACCGCCCCCAAACTATGGCTACACCTTC
cdr3_length: 14; clone_size: .; d_call: .; j_call: TRBJ1-3; v_call: TRBV9; cdr3_aa: CASSASSSGNTIYF; cdr3_nt: TGTGCCAGCAGCGCTTCATCCTCTGGAAACACCATATATTTT
cdr3_length: 14; clone_size: .; d_call: .; j_call: TRBJ2-7; v_call: TRBV6-1; cdr3_aa: CASSEILNSYEQYF; cdr3_nt: TGTGCCAGCAGTGAGATCTTAAACTCCTACGAGCAGTACTTC
cdr3_length: 14; clone_size: .; d_call: .; j_call: TRBJ1-6; v_call: TRBV7-2; cdr3_aa: CASSLWESFSPLHF; cdr3_nt: TGTGCCAGCAGCTTATGGGAATCGTTTTCACCCCTCCACTTT
cdr3_length: 15; clone_size: .; d_call: .; j_call: TRBJ2-1; v_call: TRBV5-4; cdr3_aa: CASSLGTGSYNEQFF; cdr3_nt: TGTGCCAGCAGCTTGGGGACGGGCTCCTACAATGAGCAGTTCTTC
cdr3_length: 16; clone_size: .; d_call: TRBD1; j_call: TRBJ1-5; v_call: TRBV28; cdr3_aa: CASSLWGQGLEQPQHF; cdr3_nt: TGTGCCAGCAGTTTATGGGGACAGGGGCTAGAGCAGCCCCAGCATTTT
cdr3_length: 10; clone_size: .; d_call: .; j_call: TRBJ2-1; v_call: TRBV10-3; cdr3_aa: CAIRDIEQFF; cdr3_nt: TGTGCCATCAGGGACATAGAGCAGTTCTTC
cdr3_length: 14; clone_size: few; d_call: .; j_call: TRBJ1-2; v_call: TRBV5-6; cdr3_aa: CASSFRLDRYGYTF; cdr3_nt: TGTGCCAGCAGCTTCCGGCTAGACCGGTATGGCTACACCTTC
cdr3_length: 15; clone_size: .; d_call: TRBD1; j_call: TRBJ1-2; v_call: TRBV7-9; cdr3_aa: CATDGTGGEGYGYTF; cdr3_nt: TGTGCCACCGACGGGACAGGGGGTGAAGGGTATGGCTACACCTTC
cdr3_length: 12; clone_size: .; d_call: .; j_call: TRBJ1-2; v_call: TRBV6-2/TRBV6-3; cdr3_aa: CASTPFGSGYTF; cdr3_nt: TGTGCCAGCACCCCCTTTGGATCGGGCTACACCTTC
cdr3_length: 15; clone_size: .; d_call: TRBD2; j_call: TRBJ2-1; v_call: TRBV4-3; cdr3_aa: CASSQLLAGDGEQFF; cdr3_nt: TGCGCCAGCAGCCAACTCTTAGCGGGGGACGGCGAGCAGTTCTTC
cdr3_length: 12; clone_size: .; d_call: .; j_call: TRBJ2-7; v_call: TRBV5-1; cdr3_aa: CASSLLNGEQYF; cdr3_nt: TGCGCCAGCAGCTTGCTCAACGGCGAGCAGTACTTC
cdr3_length: 15; clone_size: .; d_call: .; j_call: TRBJ2-5; v_call: TRBV7-9; cdr3_aa: CASSLVSGPGETQYF; cdr3_nt: TGTGCCAGCAGCTTAGTGTCAGGCCCTGGGGAGACCCAGTACTTC
cdr3_length: 15; clone_size: .; d_call: TRBD1; j_call: TRBJ2-7; v_call: TRBV11-1; cdr3_aa: CASSLEDSRGSEQYF; cdr3_nt: TGTGCCAGCAGCTTAGAAGATAGCAGGGGGAGCGAGCAGTACTTC
cdr3_length: 16; clone_size: .; d_call: .; j_call: TRBJ2-6; v_call: TRBV5-1; cdr3_aa: CASSPGRGAGANVLTF; cdr3_nt: TGCGCCAGCAGCCCGGGTAGGGGGGCAGGGGCCAACGTCCTGACTTTC
cdr3_length: 16; clone_size: .; d_call: .; j_call: TRBJ1-2; v_call: TRBV7-2; cdr3_aa: CASSFIPGIGADGYTF; cdr3_nt: TGTGCCAGCAGCTTCATCCCAGGGATCGGAGCTGATGGCTACACCTTC
cdr3_length: 15; clone_size: .; d_call: .; j_call: TRBJ1-2; v_call: TRBV5-1; cdr3_aa: CASSPAPTAQGGYTF; cdr3_nt: TGCGCCAGCAGCCCGGCCCCGACCGCGCAGGGTGGCTACACCTTC
cdr3_length: 15; clone_size: once; d_call: .; j_call: TRBJ2-1; v_call: TRBV27; cdr3_aa: CASNTRSDRENEQFF; cdr3_nt: TGTGCCAGCAACACCAGGTCGGACAGAGAGAATGAGCAGTTCTTC
cdr3_length: 11; clone_size: .; d_call: .; j_call: TRBJ2-7; v_call: TRBV3-1/TRBV3-2; cdr3_aa: CASSLQNEQYF; cdr3_nt: TGTGCCAGCAGCCTTCAGAACGAGCAGTACTTC
cdr3_length: 15; clone_size: .; d_call: TRBD1; j_call: TRBJ2-4; v_call: TRBV5-1; cdr3_aa: CASSLGQGGSDIQYF; cdr3_nt: TGCGCCAGCTCCCTCGGACAGGGGGGGAGCGACATTCAGTACTTC
cdr3_length: 13; clone_size: .; d_call: .; j_call: TRBJ2-1; v_call: TRBV28; cdr3_aa: CASSLPGANEQFF; cdr3_nt: TGTGCCAGCAGTTTACCCGGGGCCAATGAGCAGTTCTTC
cdr3_length: 15; clone_size: .; d_call: TRBD2; j_call: TRBJ2-1; v_call: TRBV6-6; cdr3_aa: CASSYTGTSVNEQFF; cdr3_nt: TGTGCCAGCAGTTACACCGGGACTAGCGTCAATGAGCAGTTCTTC
cdr3_length: 16; clone_size: .; d_call: TRBD2; j_call: TRBJ2-3; v_call: TRBV6-2/TRBV6-3; cdr3_aa: CASSNGLAGAFDTQYF; cdr3_nt: TGTGCCAGCAGCAACGGACTAGCGGGGGCCTTTGATACGCAGTATTTT
cdr3_length: 14; clone_size: .; d_call: TRBD1; j_call: TRBJ2-5; v_call: TRBV2; cdr3_aa: CASSGGQPGKTQYF; cdr3_nt: TGTGCCAGCAGTGGGGGACAGCCTGGGAAGACCCAGTACTTC